This T cell receptor (beta chain) appears in the sequencing data of a study of glioma-infiltrating T cells. Concerning this clonotype itself: Its antigen is not identified.

The V end was cut by 4 bases, the J end by 4 bases, with 10 bases between. The germline V gene has CDR1 MGHRA and CDR2 YSYEKL. The CDR3 runs to 13 residues. TCR alpha and beta CDR3 regions were amplified from RNA using iRepertoire nested multiplex PCR. Input was roughly 85-450 ng of tissue mRNA or PBMC total RNA. TCRdb used MiXCR to reprocess the multiplex PCR reads, holding one entry per CDR3 protein. Among about 140,000 distinct CDR3 sequences listed, about 39% were seen once. The study's findings and limits: Very few CDR3 sequences were shared between tissue and blood. Gliomas, especially low-grade, showed above-expected tissue-blood divergence; non-neoplastic patients showed below.

Sequencing input: glioma tissue, nonneoplastic brain tissue, or PBMCs (not recorded which). The receptor was derived from a human donor with low-grade glioma or glioblastoma, undergoing nonglioma brain surgery, or in good health (not recorded which). V and J are TRBV4-1 and TRBJ2-5; no clear D. As DNA, the CDR3 is TGCGCCAGCAGCCTAGGGATAGGAGAGACCCAGTACTTC. This sequence encodes CASSLGIGETQYF.